This T cell receptor (beta chain) was recovered during a study of spatial heterogeneity in lung cancer. Across the whole study: Detection of beta-chain sequences consistently exceeded that of alpha-chain sequences. Averaged across combinations, each unique TCR and UMI pairing appeared more than ten times in raw reads, which were uncorrected.

Many counts were recorded for this clonotype. Its cognate antigen is unknown. Findings and limits, study-wide: Ubiquitous expanded tumor TCRs were seen in blood more at resection than at follow-up.

V dropped 0 bases and J dropped 2 bases, with 5 bases sitting between them. This CDR3 is built from 14 residues. Time point of the sample: blood at routine non-recurrence follow-up after resection. Unsorted whole RNA from tumor, nontumor lung or frozen PBMC underwent sequencing. TCRdb passed the 5' RACE reads through MiXCR, listing each CDR3 protein once. The table lists tens of thousands of distinct CDR3 sequences, 5.5% to 7% of them singletons. This receptor was taken from a male donor with early-stage non-small cell lung cancer. The sequenced sample was PBMCs, obtained at follow-up. The chain recombines TRBV12-3 or TRBV12-4 with TRBJ1-3, with D unclear. CDR3 residues: CASSLAATGNTIYF. The CDR3 nucleotides read TGTGCCAGCAGTTTAGCAGCGACTGGAAACACCATATATTTT.